This TCR beta chain came from a study of blood T cell repertoires in COVID-19. The wider study: Samples came from the United States, Italy and Spain, spanning acute and convalescent COVID-19. Sources were T cells, B-cell-depleted T cells, or PBMCs; the material itself was cDNA or gDNA.

Authors' processing steps: Nucleated cell counts were estimated from reference gene primer amplification. Clones were read by immunoSEQ multiplex PCR, and TCRdb kept only the in-frame ones, dropping some. V and J calls and clone size are as listed in that table; D and trimming were resolved from the DNA. The table shows roughly 97,000 clones, with around three quarters occurring only once. This clone was picked up many times. The sample was peripheral blood. This TCR derives from a man in his sixties or seventies with acute or convalescent COVID-19.

The CDR3 spells CASSIMDSYDEQYF. The CDR3, as DNA: TGTGCCAGTAGTATAATGGACAGTTATGACGAGCAGTACTTC. The V and J genes are TRBV19 and TRBJ2-7; D may be TRBD1 (6 bases). Looked up from germline, CDR1 is LNHDA and CDR2 is SQIVND (reference sequence). The CDR3 loop spans 14 amino acids. Trimming left V 2 bases short and J 5 bases short, with 13 bases between. The full variable domain, with the rest looked up from reference TRBV19 and TRBJ2-7, is DGGITQSPKYLFRKEGQNVTLSCEQNLNHDAMYWYRQDPGQGLRLIYYSQIVNDFQKGDIAEGYSVSREKKESFPLTVTSAQKNPTAFYLCASSIMDSYDEQYFGPGTRLTVT.